A selection of T cell receptor beta chains follows, all from one sample in a study of CD8 T cells in Susac syndrome. TCRdb fed the immunoSEQ multiplex PCR reads into MiXCR, producing one record per CDR3 protein. The data show 180,000 or so distinct CDR3 sequences, approximately 94% seen once. Source material: CD4+ T cells from PBMCs. The receptors stem from a human donor in good health. CDR3s include the opening cysteine and the closing phenylalanine or tryptophan. The D gene is left open where the match is weak. Size is stated for part of the rows, as once, few or many counts, or as a class when the clone is expanded.

j_gene: TRBJ2-1; d_gene: TRBD1; abundance: NA; v_gene: TRBV14; CDR3nt: TGTGCCAGCAGCTCGCCGGGACAGGGGTACAATGAGCAGTTCTTC; CDR3aa: CASSSPGQGYNEQFF
j_gene: TRBJ2-6; d_gene: TRBD1; abundance: once; v_gene: TRBV11-1; CDR3nt: TGTGCCAGCAGCTTAGCGGGACAGTTTAGCTCTGGGGCCAACGTCCTGACTTTC; CDR3aa: CASSLAGQFSSGANVLTF
j_gene: TRBJ1-5; d_gene: TRBD1; abundance: NA; v_gene: TRBV3-1; CDR3nt: TGTGCCAGCAGCCAAGATGGGACAGGGGGTCAGCCCCAGCATTTT; CDR3aa: CASSQDGTGGQPQHF
j_gene: TRBJ1-5; d_gene: NA; abundance: NA; v_gene: TRBV4-3; CDR3nt: TGCGCCAGCAGCCAGCAGGCGGGGGGCAATCAGCCCCAGCATTTT; CDR3aa: CASSQQAGGNQPQHF
j_gene: TRBJ2-3; d_gene: NA; abundance: NA; v_gene: TRBV30; CDR3nt: TGTGCCTCCTTGGGAGAGAGAGGCCCATGGGATACGCAGTATTTT; CDR3aa: CASLGERGPWDTQYF
j_gene: TRBJ2-2; d_gene: TRBD2; abundance: NA; v_gene: TRBV3-1; CDR3nt: TGTGCCAGCAGCCAAGCCGGGACTAGCGACACCAGGGAGCTGTTTTTT; CDR3aa: CASSQAGTSDTRELFF
j_gene: TRBJ2-7; d_gene: NA; abundance: NA; v_gene: TRBV9; CDR3nt: TGTGCCAGCAGCGTAGCCAGCCGGGGCTACGAGCAGTACTTC; CDR3aa: CASSVASRGYEQYF
j_gene: TRBJ2-1; d_gene: TRBD2; abundance: NA; v_gene: TRBV14; CDR3nt: TGTGCCAGCAGCCAAATTCTAGCGGGAGTACATGGACCGTTCTTC; CDR3aa: CASSQILAGVHGPFF
j_gene: TRBJ1-2; d_gene: NA; abundance: NA; v_gene: TRBV12-3/TRBV12-4; CDR3nt: TGTGCCAGCCTACCCACGGGACGATCGGGTGGCTACACCTTC; CDR3aa: CASLPTGRSGGYTF
j_gene: TRBJ2-2; d_gene: NA; abundance: once; v_gene: TRBV30; CDR3nt: TGTGCCTGGAGTAACAGGGTCGCCGGGGAGCTGTTTTTT; CDR3aa: CAWSNRVAGELFF
j_gene: TRBJ1-1; d_gene: NA; abundance: NA; v_gene: TRBV7-9; CDR3nt: TGTGCCAGCAGCTTAGAGGGGGGCTGGGGCCTTGAAGCTTTCTTT; CDR3aa: CASSLEGGWGLEAFF
j_gene: TRBJ2-3; d_gene: NA; abundance: NA; v_gene: TRBV2; CDR3nt: TGTGCCAGCAGTGATACTCCCCTTGCGGGATCTAGCACAGATACGCAGTATTTT; CDR3aa: CASSDTPLAGSSTDTQYF
j_gene: TRBJ1-1; d_gene: NA; abundance: NA; v_gene: TRBV30; CDR3nt: TGTGCCTGGAACGGACCAGGCCGTAACACTGAAGCTTTCTTT; CDR3aa: CAWNGPGRNTEAFF
j_gene: TRBJ2-5; d_gene: TRBD1; abundance: once; v_gene: TRBV25-1; CDR3nt: TGTGCCAGCAGTGAGCCGGGACAGGGAGTAGAGACCCAGTACTTC; CDR3aa: CASSEPGQGVETQYF
j_gene: TRBJ2-1; d_gene: NA; abundance: NA; v_gene: TRBV11-2; CDR3nt: TGTGCCAGCAGCCCTCTACGCGGGACAGAAAGTAGTGAGCAGTTCTTC; CDR3aa: CASSPLRGTESSEQFF
j_gene: TRBJ2-7; d_gene: NA; abundance: once; v_gene: TRBV7-9; CDR3nt: TGTGCCAGCAGCCCGGGACGCCGTTACGAGCAGTACTTC; CDR3aa: CASSPGRRYEQYF
j_gene: TRBJ2-5; d_gene: TRBD2; abundance: NA; v_gene: TRBV3-1; CDR3nt: TGTGCCAGCAGTCCTAGCGGGAGGGATGGAGAGACCCAGTACTTC; CDR3aa: CASSPSGRDGETQYF
j_gene: TRBJ2-2; d_gene: NA; abundance: NA; v_gene: TRBV7-6; CDR3nt: TGTGCCAGCAGCCCGACATTTGGGAACACCGGGGAGCTGTTTTTT; CDR3aa: CASSPTFGNTGELFF
j_gene: TRBJ2-3; d_gene: NA; abundance: NA; v_gene: TRBV10-3; CDR3nt: TGTGCCATCAGCACCTCGACTGTCACAGATACGCAGTATTTT; CDR3aa: CAISTSTVTDTQYF
j_gene: TRBJ2-2; d_gene: NA; abundance: once; v_gene: TRBV15; CDR3nt: TGTGCCACCAGCCTCGAGCAGGTAGCCGGGGAGCTGTTTTTT; CDR3aa: CATSLEQVAGELFF
j_gene: TRBJ2-1; d_gene: NA; abundance: NA; v_gene: TRBV20-1; CDR3nt: TGCAGTGCTCCTGAGAGTCCCGTCTACAATGAGCAGTTCTTC; CDR3aa: CSAPESPVYNEQFF
j_gene: TRBJ2-1; d_gene: NA; abundance: once; v_gene: TRBV29-1; CDR3nt: TGCAGCGTAGACAGGCCCCAGGGGAATGAGCAGTTCTTC; CDR3aa: CSVDRPQGNEQFF
j_gene: TRBJ1-2; d_gene: TRBD1; abundance: few; v_gene: TRBV29-1; CDR3nt: TGCAGCGCCGGGGACAGTAACTATGGCTACACCTTC; CDR3aa: CSAGDSNYGYTF
j_gene: TRBJ2-1; d_gene: NA; abundance: NA; v_gene: TRBV20-1; CDR3nt: TGCAGTGCTAGAGAGGGGCGGTTGCAGTTCTTC; CDR3aa: CSAREGRLQFF
j_gene: TRBJ1-1; d_gene: NA; abundance: NA; v_gene: TRBV29-1; CDR3nt: TGCAGCGCCGAGGGGGAACAGGGCGGCACTGAAGCTTTCTTT; CDR3aa: CSAEGEQGGTEAFF